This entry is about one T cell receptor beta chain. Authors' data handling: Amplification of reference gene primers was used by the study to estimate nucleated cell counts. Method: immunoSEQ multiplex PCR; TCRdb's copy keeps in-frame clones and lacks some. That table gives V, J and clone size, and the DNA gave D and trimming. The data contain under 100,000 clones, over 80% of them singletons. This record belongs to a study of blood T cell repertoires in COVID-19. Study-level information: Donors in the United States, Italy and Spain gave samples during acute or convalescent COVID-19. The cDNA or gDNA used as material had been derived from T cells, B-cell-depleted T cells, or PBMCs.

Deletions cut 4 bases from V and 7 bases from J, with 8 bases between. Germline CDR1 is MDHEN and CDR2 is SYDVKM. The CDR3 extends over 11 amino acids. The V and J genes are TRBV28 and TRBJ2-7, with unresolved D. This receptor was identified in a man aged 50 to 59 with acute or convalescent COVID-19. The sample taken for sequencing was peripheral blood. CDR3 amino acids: CASSSPVEQYF. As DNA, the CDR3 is TGTGCCAGCAGTTCCCCGGTGGAGCAGTACTTC. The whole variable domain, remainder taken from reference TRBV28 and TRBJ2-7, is DVKVTQSSRYLVKRTGEKVFLECVQDMDHENMFWYRQDPGLGLRLIYFSYDVKMKEKGDIPEGYSVSREKKERFSLILESASTNQTSMYLCASSSPVEQYFGPGTRLTVT.